Listed below are T cell receptor beta chains from one sample, sequenced in a study of tumor and adjacent non-tumor tissue in lung cancer. TCRdb ran MiXCR on the multiplex PCR reads and lists one entry per CDR3 protein. The sample carries 75,000 to 80,000 distinct CDR3 sequences, 75% to 90% recorded once. Sample: lung tumor tissue. These receptors were taken from a woman between 45 and 60 years old with non-small cell lung cancer. CDR3s leave out the opening cysteine and the closing phenylalanine or tryptophan. Each record gives: J gene, V gene, CDR3 protein.

TRBJ2-1	TRBV6-6	ASNLGRVAGENEQF
TRBJ1-1	TRBV29-1	SVSKGWDTEAS
TRBJ2-7	TRBV30	AWSSGQPLDEQY
TRBJ2-2	TRBV20-1	SARVLLEGELP
TRBJ1-2	TRBV12-3/TRBV12-4	GSSPGAAYT
TRBJ2-1	TRBV29-1	SVDTQDLQL
TRBJ2-2	TRBV6-5	ASSHVRQRSTGEVF
TRBJ2-1	TRBV20-1	SAGRLAVSSYNEQL
TRBJ2-7	TRBV6-6	ASSHRLYEQY
TRBJ1-1	TRBV19	ASNSTDTDMNTEAF
TRBJ2-1	TRBV28	ASSGISGSINEQF
TRBJ2-3	TRBV24-1	ATSEARGRDLNTQN
TRBJ2-7	TRBV5-5	ASCLNSGRFYEQY
TRBJ1-2	TRBV20-1	SAHQTDREHGYT
TRBJ2-1	TRBV11-2	ASTPEGGGSSYNEEF
TRBJ1-5	TRBV6-6	ANSYPGPDKPQH
TRBJ2-2	TRBV20-1	TVADRELF
TRBJ2-7	TRBV20-1	SVSDSGFSCEQY
TRBJ2-2	TRBV11-3	ASSLTAMNTGELL
TRBJ2-7	TRBV20-1	SARGQRVDSFYEQY
TRBJ2-5	TRBV29-1	SVVHIETQY
TRBJ2-3	TRBV29-1	SARDSTSGSIDTQY